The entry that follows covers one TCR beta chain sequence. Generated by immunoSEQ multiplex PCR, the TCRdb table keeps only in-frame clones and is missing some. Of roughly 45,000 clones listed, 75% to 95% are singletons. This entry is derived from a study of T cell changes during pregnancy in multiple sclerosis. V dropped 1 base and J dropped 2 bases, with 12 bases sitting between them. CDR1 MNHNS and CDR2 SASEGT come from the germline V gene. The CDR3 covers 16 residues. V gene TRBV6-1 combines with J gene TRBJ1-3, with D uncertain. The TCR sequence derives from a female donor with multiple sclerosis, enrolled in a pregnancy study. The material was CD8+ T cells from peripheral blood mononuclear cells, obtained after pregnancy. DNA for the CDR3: TGTGCCAGCAGTGAAGAGGCAGGAATTACTGGAAACACCATATATTTT. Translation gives CASSEEAGITGNTIYF.